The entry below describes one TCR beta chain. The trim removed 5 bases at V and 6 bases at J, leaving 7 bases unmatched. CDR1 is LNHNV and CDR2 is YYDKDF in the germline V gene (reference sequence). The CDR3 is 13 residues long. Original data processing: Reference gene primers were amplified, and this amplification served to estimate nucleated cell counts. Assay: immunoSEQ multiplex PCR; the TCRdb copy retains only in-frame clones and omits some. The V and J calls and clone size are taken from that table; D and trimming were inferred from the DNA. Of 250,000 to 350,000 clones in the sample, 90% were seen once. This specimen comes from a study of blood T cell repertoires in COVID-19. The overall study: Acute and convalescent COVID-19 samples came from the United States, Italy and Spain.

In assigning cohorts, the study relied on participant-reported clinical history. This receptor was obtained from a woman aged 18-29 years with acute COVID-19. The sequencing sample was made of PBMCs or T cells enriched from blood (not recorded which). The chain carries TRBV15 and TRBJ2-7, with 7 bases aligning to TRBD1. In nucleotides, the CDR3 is TGTGCCACCAGCGGACAGGACTTGTCCGAGCAGTACTTC. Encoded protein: CATSGQDLSEQYF.